This T cell receptor beta chain was identified during a study of early T cells in non-severe SARS-CoV-2 infection. For the study at large: Chains stayed unpaired after sequencing of bulk RNA from unsorted whole blood.

This CDR3 has 13 amino acids. Germline values: CDR1 KGHSH, CDR2 LQKENI. The germline V and J ends were trimmed by 3 bases and 1 base, with 6 bases remaining between them. Individual cDNA molecules received unique molecular identifiers during library preparation. TCRdb processed the 5' RACE reads anew with MiXCR; each CDR3 protein has one entry. The sample lists tens of thousands of distinct CDR3 sequences; 12% were seen once. This clonotype was seen repeatedly, ten times or more. This TCR was sampled from an adult who was a healthcare worker with PCR-confirmed SARS-CoV-2 infection or an uninfected control (not recorded which). The material sequenced was whole blood. The chain recombines TRBV18 with TRBJ1-1; D remains ambiguous. This CDR3 reads CASSPSGNTEAFF. The CDR3 DNA sequence: TGTGCCAGCTCACCCTCGGGGAACACTGAAGCTTTCTTT.